These T cell receptor beta chains were read from a single sample in a study of cytomegalovirus exposure and HLA in healthy donors. Measured with immunoSEQ multiplex PCR; TCRdb has only the in-frame clones, and not every one. This sample has some 90,000 clones, with under 70% found just once. The specimen sequenced was PBMCs. These receptors originate from a man aged 45-60 years in good health and CMV-seronegative. CDR3s include the opening cysteine and the closing phenylalanine or tryptophan. Fields, in order: clone size, D gene, J gene, V gene, CDR3 protein, CDR3 DNA. The D gene is left open where the match is weak. Clone size is not always given. Where it is, it says once, few, many or a class for expanded clones.

clone size: .
D gene: .
J gene: TRBJ2-2
V gene: TRBV5-6
CDR3 protein: CASSLQGSLTGELFF
CDR3 DNA: TGTGCCAGCAGCTTACAGGGATCCCTTACCGGGGAGCTGTTTTTT

clone size: few
D gene: TRBD1
J gene: TRBJ1-1
V gene: TRBV12-5
CDR3 protein: CASGYGQGSDTEAFF
CDR3 DNA: TGTGCTAGTGGTTACGGACAGGGCTCGGACACTGAAGCTTTCTTT

clone size: .
D gene: .
J gene: TRBJ1-3
V gene: TRBV5-1
CDR3 protein: CASSLFASSGNTIYF
CDR3 DNA: TGCGCCAGCAGCTTGTTTGCGAGCTCTGGAAACACCATATATTTT

clone size: .
D gene: .
J gene: TRBJ2-2
V gene: TRBV9
CDR3 protein: CASSELGSPTTGELFF
CDR3 DNA: TGTGCCAGCAGTGAGCTGGGCTCCCCCACCACCGGGGAGCTGTTTTTT

clone size: .
D gene: .
J gene: TRBJ1-4
V gene: TRBV6-5
CDR3 protein: CASSSWGGGEKLFF
CDR3 DNA: TGTGCCAGCAGTTCTTGGGGGGGCGGTGAAAAACTGTTTTTT

clone size: .
D gene: .
J gene: TRBJ2-5
V gene: TRBV7-9
CDR3 protein: CAGSNDRIQETQYF
CDR3 DNA: TGTGCCGGATCCAATGACAGAATCCAAGAGACCCAGTACTTC

clone size: .
D gene: TRBD2
J gene: TRBJ2-2
V gene: TRBV4-3
CDR3 protein: CASSQEGEGEATGELFF
CDR3 DNA: TGCGCCAGCAGCCAAGAAGGGGAGGGAGAGGCGACCGGGGAGCTGTTTTTT

clone size: .
D gene: TRBD1
J gene: TRBJ2-1
V gene: TRBV6-5
CDR3 protein: CASSFGQGYRNEQFF
CDR3 DNA: TGTGCCAGCAGCTTCGGACAGGGGTATCGCAATGAGCAGTTCTTC

clone size: .
D gene: .
J gene: TRBJ2-2
V gene: TRBV6-5
CDR3 protein: CASSYSGGFTGELFF
CDR3 DNA: TGTGCCAGCAGTTACTCAGGGGGTTTCACCGGGGAGCTGTTTTTT

clone size: .
D gene: .
J gene: TRBJ2-3
V gene: TRBV7-2
CDR3 protein: CASSLTPGSSTDTQYF
CDR3 DNA: TGTGCCAGCAGCTTAACCCCCGGGTCTAGCACAGATACGCAGTATTTT

clone size: once
D gene: TRBD1
J gene: TRBJ2-7
V gene: TRBV7-8
CDR3 protein: CASSWDRGPYEQYF
CDR3 DNA: TGTGCCAGCAGCTGGGACAGGGGGCCGTACGAGCAGTACTTC

clone size: once
D gene: .
J gene: TRBJ2-3
V gene: TRBV19
CDR3 protein: CASSIGQGTDTQYF
CDR3 DNA: TGTGCCAGTAGTATAGGACAAGGCACAGATACGCAGTATTTT

clone size: .
D gene: .
J gene: TRBJ2-1
V gene: TRBV11-2
CDR3 protein: CASSRTGSPEQFF
CDR3 DNA: TGTGCCAGCAGCCGCACAGGGTCCCCCGAGCAGTTCTTC